This T cell receptor beta chain is from a study of blood T cell repertoires in COVID-19. Using immunoSEQ multiplex PCR, the repertoire was profiled, and TCRdb retains in-frame clones only, with some absent. The sample has about 74,000 clones; around 78% are singletons. This CDR3 has 16 residues. V trimming: 3 bases; J trimming: 1 base; junction bases outside the gene matches: 7. Germline V gene data show CDR1 as KGHSH and CDR2 as LQKENI. The material sequenced was peripheral blood. This TCR came from a human donor in a cohort sampled during active COVID-19. The V gene is TRBV18, the J gene TRBJ2-7, with TRBD2 identical over 9 bases. In nucleotides, the CDR3 is TGTGCCAGCTCACCGGACGCGGGAGGGAAATCCTACGAGCAGTACTTC. As protein: CASSPDAGGKSYEQYF.